The clone carrying this T cell receptor (beta chain) was observed a single time. These data are taken from a study of OX40 agonist ivuxolimab in advanced cancers. Study-wide background: Patients got intravenous ivuxolimab at 0.01 to 10 mg/kg every 2 weeks.

Assay: immunoSEQ multiplex PCR; the TCRdb copy retains only in-frame clones and omits some. The table lists around 66,000 clones, 80% to 85% of them singletons, with about 4.8% in the top ten. This CDR3 region has 14 residues. CDR1 is KGHSH, CDR2 LQKENI, per germline. With 3 bases removed from V and 9 bases from J, the gap between germline ends came to 16 bases. The TCR originated in an adult with an advanced solid tumor such as melanoma, head and neck, liver or kidney cancer. The rearrangement links TRBV18 to TRBJ2-3; D possibly corresponds to TRBD2 (5 bases). The input for sequencing was CD4+ or CD8+ T cells sorted from blood, taken in a trial of the OX40 agonist ivuxolimab. This CDR3 reads CASSPNQQRLTQYF. Written as DNA, the CDR3 is TGTGCCAGCTCACCGAATCAGCAGCGGCTCACGCAGTATTTT.